This TCR beta chain was sequenced during a study of blood T cell repertoires in COVID-19. Using immunoSEQ multiplex PCR, the repertoire was profiled, and TCRdb retains in-frame clones only, with some absent. The data contain roughly 230,000 clones, around 84% of them singletons. The V end was cut by 10 bases, the J end by 2 bases, with 17 bases between. Germline V gives CDR1 MNHEY, CDR2 SVGAGI. This CDR3 contains 14 residues. The gene calls are TRBV6-5 and TRBJ1-2; a weak D match, TRBD1 (6 bases). Sequenced material: peripheral blood. The receptor was derived from a man aged 35 to 55 with acute or convalescent COVID-19. The CDR3 here is CANRGGQLNYGYTF. For the CDR3, the DNA is TGTGCCAACCGGGGGGGGCAACTAAACTATGGCTACACCTTC.